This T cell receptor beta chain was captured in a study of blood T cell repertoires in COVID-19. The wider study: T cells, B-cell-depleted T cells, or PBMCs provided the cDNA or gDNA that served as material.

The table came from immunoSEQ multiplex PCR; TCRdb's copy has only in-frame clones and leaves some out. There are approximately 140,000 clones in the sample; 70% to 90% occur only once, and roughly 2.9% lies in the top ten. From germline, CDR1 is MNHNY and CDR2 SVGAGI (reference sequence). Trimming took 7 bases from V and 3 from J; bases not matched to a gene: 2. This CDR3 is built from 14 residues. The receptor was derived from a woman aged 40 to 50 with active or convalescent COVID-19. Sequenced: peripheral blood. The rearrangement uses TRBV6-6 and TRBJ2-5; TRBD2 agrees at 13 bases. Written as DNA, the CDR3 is TGTGCCAGCAATGGACTAGCGGGGGAAGAGACCCAGTACTTC. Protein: CASNGLAGEETQYF.